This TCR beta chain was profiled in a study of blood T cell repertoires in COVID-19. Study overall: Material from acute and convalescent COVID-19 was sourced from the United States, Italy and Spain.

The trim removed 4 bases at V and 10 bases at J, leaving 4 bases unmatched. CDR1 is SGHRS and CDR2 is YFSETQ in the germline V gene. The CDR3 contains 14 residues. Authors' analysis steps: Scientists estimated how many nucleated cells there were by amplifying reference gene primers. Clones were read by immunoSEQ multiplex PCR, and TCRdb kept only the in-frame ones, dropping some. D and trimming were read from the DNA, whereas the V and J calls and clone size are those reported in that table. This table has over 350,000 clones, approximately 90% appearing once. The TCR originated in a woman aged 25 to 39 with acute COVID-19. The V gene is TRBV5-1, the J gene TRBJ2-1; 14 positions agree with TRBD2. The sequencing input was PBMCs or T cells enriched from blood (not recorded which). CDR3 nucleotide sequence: TGCGCCAGCAGCCGGACTAGCGGGGGGAAGGAGCAGTTCTTC. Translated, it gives CASSRTSGGKEQFF.